This T cell receptor (beta chain) originates from a study of cytomegalovirus exposure and HLA in healthy donors (dated by TCRdb to about 2017). For context, the study as a whole: An earlier analysis of several hundred of the donors reported about 260 Gb of sequence data and 117 million unique TCR beta sequences obtained from some 200 million T cells. Along with the approximately 700-subject first cohort, a separate validation cohort of over a hundred different subjects was used. Of the approximately 400 genotyped donors, roughly 80% were placed in the genetic ancestry cluster associated with self-reported Caucasian donors. Several DR-DQ haplotypes were treated as single units for association and clustering because of strong linkage in the cohort. All discovery cohort repertoires had been generated using a single sequencing platform. Typing coverage varied by locus: roughly 620-640 donors for A, B, C, DRB1 and DQB1; more than 500 for DQA1; more than 600 for DPA1; approximately 470 for DPB1. Both class I and class II loci were covered by HLA typing, at four-digit resolution. To study patterns of TCR occurrence, a later analysis re-analyzed previously published TCR beta repertoires from several hundred donors and added high-resolution HLA genotyping. In an earlier analysis of about 590 of the donors, high-throughput TCR beta sequencing was used to judge whether each TCR beta V gene segment behaved as functional or pseudogenic. Donor age, sex, ethnicity and CMV serostatus were compiled alongside the repertoire data. The study was designed to test whether signatures of past pathogen exposure could be identified by cataloging public T cell receptors. Around 320 gigabases of sequencing data and tens of millions of unique TCR sequences were included in an early release covering over 600 HLA-typed donors. Among about 370 genotyped donors of the cohort, an average of around 220,000 unique TCR beta nucleotide sequences was sequenced per donor, of which roughly 18% were non-productive. The later analysis used no new phenotypic data to find candidate immune exposures, relying instead on TCR beta sequences and their occurrence across donors. The study used immunosequencing to profile the T cell repertoires of approximately 650 subjects and linked those repertoires to cytomegalovirus serostatus. Genome-wide SNP genotypes for about 60% of the 666 donors were used in a later genetic analysis, which treated that subset as a discovery cohort. The study combined high-throughput TCR immunosequencing, statistical association of individual TCRs with disease status, and machine learning to predict cytomegalovirus infection status.

For this clone: What antigen it recognizes has not been identified. No quality values exist for individual bases; no much larger clone is one base distant.

Summary of the overall study and its limitations: In a later analysis, about 17,000 TCR beta sequences were associated with specific HLA alleles at a false discovery rate of 0.05. A further reported finding was that TCR beta sequences accurately predicted the HLA-A and HLA-B alleles for most subjects in the first cohort. In the study, approximately 150 TCR beta chains were listed as associated with cytomegalovirus. Because the 87-base-pair reads could not distinguish some IMGT-functional V segments, including TRBV6-2 and TRBV6-3, those segments were excluded. This cohort had only TCR beta chains sequenced, and the lack of alpha or paired-chain data limited which features could be detected. In a later analysis, most CMV-associated TCR beta chains were found to appear HLA-restricted, with HLA associations seemingly driven largely by CMV exposure. A later genetic analysis associated a missense DCLRE1C variant with V-gene and J-gene trimming of TCR beta chains, and an independent cohort replicated the association. Because counts were too low, about 17 rarely observed V segments, including chromosome 9 orphons, were excluded from the earlier analysis of around 640 of the donors. When HLA alleles, especially DR and DQ, strongly co-occurred, TCR associations were difficult to assign to individual alleles. A few of the identified cytomegalovirus-associated TCR beta chains were confirmed in vitro to be specific for cytomegalovirus antigens. Correlated functional status among segregating V segments might be attributable to linkage disequilibrium, but an unknown experimental factor could not be ruled out. In a later analysis, several top co-occurrence clusters were reported to appear linked to parvovirus B19, influenza, CMV and Epstein-Barr virus. It was suggested by the authors that the approach could potentially be generalized to other disease states and immunological phenotypes. A later analysis found that HLA-associated TCR beta chains were more clonally expanded and had lower generation probabilities than equally common non-associated chains. The classifier was reported to diagnose cytomegalovirus status with high specificity and sensitivity in both the original cohort and the validation cohort. Most TCR sequences were seen in very few donors, while some public TCRs were found in many individuals. For the cohort, immune exposure information was limited to CMV serostatus. A cluster of highly shared sequence variants was judged likely to be a technical artifact of the sequencing pipeline. The presence/absence analyses assumed that sequencing depth was roughly uniform across donors, and that assumption may not be true. According to a later analysis, TCR association rates differed among HLA loci, with DRB1 alleles showing the most associated TCRs and HLA-C alleles showing the fewest. In an earlier analysis of about 600 of the donors, most TCR beta V segments appeared in productive rearrangements about 90% or about 30% of the time, broadly matching IMGT annotations. According to a later genetic analysis, donors in an Asian-associated ancestry cluster had fewer N-insertions in productive TCRs than the approximately 710-donor mean. Because HLA typing was missing for some donors at each locus, association tests included only the typed subset.

V is shortened by 3 bases, J by 6 bases, and the region joining them spans 7 bases. From cysteine to phenylalanine, the CDR3 is 12 amino acids long. Of all the DNA, just the CDR3 is kept, 36 bases in frame from base 1. The germline V gene provides CDR1 SGHTA and CDR2 FQGNSA. Libraries were made using the immunoSEQ multiplex PCR assay. The multiplex PCR relied on a mix of 60 forward primers for TCR Vbeta segments and 13 reverse primers for TCR Jbeta segments. A multiplex PCR assay on genomic DNA amplified the CDR3 region of rearranged TCR beta genes. On the Illumina HiSeq System, the amplified TCR beta libraries were sequenced as 87-base-pair reads. As for how the authors treated the data: In a later analysis, roughly 80 million unique TCR beta chains were counted across the 666 repertoires, and around 11 million of these chains were shared by at least two donors. Raw reads were error-corrected and collapsed into unique sequences by a nearest-neighbor algorithm in which closely related sequences were merged to remove PCR and sequencing errors. CDR3 sequences were aligned to IMGT reference sequences to assign V, D and J gene segments. For a sequence to be retained, a match of at least six nucleotides was required to both a V gene segment and a J gene segment. Rearrangements were called productive when the CDR3 lacked stop codons and stayed in frame with V and J; all others were non-productive. CDR3 was defined by IMGT convention, running from the second conserved V-encoded cysteine to the conserved J-encoded phenylalanine. The earlier analysis of about 610 of the donors excluded any sequence lacking an unambiguous match to a single V gene segment. In an earlier analysis of approximately 560 of the donors, a V segment was called functional when productive rearrangements were above 56.7%, and segregating when the standard deviation between donors exceeded 5%. To diagnose cytomegalovirus status from the catalog of TCR beta chain sequences, a statistical classification framework was built. A later analysis assigned V and J genes by comparing TCR nucleotide sequences with IMGT/GENE-DB human TR gene sequences. In a later analysis, CDR3 sequences and most-parsimonious VDJ recombination scenarios were assigned using the TCRdist pipeline. In a later analysis, each TCR beta chain was defined by its CDR3 amino acid sequence together with its V-gene family, and reads without a unique V-gene family were excluded. As a way to deal with suspected cross-contamination and a sequencing artifact, a later analysis dropped 592 nucleotide sequences that were highly shared and had low generation probability. A later analysis calculated a clonal expansion index for each public chain from normalized within-repertoire ranks of inferred template counts. Generation probabilities in a later analysis came from a VDJ recombination model fitted to out-of-frame rearrangements, and those results were checked against IGoR. In a later analysis, TCR-TCR, TCR-HLA and TCR-CMV co-occurrence was scored with hypergeometric tests, and a repertoire-size bias correction was applied to TCR pairs. False discovery rates were estimated in a later analysis by permuting HLA or CMV assignments 20 times. A later analysis grouped co-occurring TCRs with DBSCAN, adding TCRdist sequence similarity when clustering within HLA-allele-positive subsets. For co-occurrence clustering, repertoires with fewer than 30,000 or more than 120,000 public chains were excluded, along with a handful of repertoires with anomalous nucleotide sharing. The table comes from immuneACCESS by way of TCRdb, which keeps in-frame sequences with V and J called. Part of the clones is missing from these tables; in studies checked, under half for an unresolved V gene and the rest for unknown reasons. For V, J and clone size, that table is used; D and trimming come from the DNA. The sample data list 190,000 or so clones, and approximately 80% of these were observed just once. 0.65% of the sample is taken by the ten largest.

The cohort was made up of about 670 healthy bone marrow donors. At the time of sampling, every cohort member was nominally healthy, though immune exposures that went unrecorded were likely present. The donor tested CMV seronegative and was one of the 352 seronegative cohort members. Every donor gave a peripheral blood sample, and the peripheral blood mononuclear cells from that sample were used for TCR beta sequencing. The Qiagen DNeasy Blood Extraction Kit was used to extract genomic DNA from the blood cell samples. The sample consisted of PBMCs. This sequence uses TRBV7-2 and TRBJ2-3; the D gene lacks a confident call. The clonotype was recovered from a boy aged 5-17 years in good health and CMV-seronegative. The nucleotides read TGTGCCAGCAGCTTTTCAGCGGATACGCAGTATTTT. Translated, it reads CASSFSADTQYF.